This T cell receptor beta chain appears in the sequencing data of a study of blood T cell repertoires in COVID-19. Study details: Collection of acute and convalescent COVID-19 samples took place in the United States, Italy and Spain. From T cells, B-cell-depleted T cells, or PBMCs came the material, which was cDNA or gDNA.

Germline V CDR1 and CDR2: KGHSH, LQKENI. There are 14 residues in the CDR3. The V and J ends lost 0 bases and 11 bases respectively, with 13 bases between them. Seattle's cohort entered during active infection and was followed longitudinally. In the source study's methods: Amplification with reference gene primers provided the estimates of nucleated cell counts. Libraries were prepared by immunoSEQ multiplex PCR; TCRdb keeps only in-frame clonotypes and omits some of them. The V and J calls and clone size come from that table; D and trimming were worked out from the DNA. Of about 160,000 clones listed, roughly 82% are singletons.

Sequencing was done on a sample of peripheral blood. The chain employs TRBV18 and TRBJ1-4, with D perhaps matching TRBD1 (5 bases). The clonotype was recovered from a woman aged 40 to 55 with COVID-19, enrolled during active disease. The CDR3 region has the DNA TGTGCCAGCTCACCACCGGCAGGGCCCGGGAAACTGTTTTTT. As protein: CASSPPAGPGKLFF.